The clone carrying this T cell receptor (beta chain) showed up just a few times. A read error may account for a junction end that differs from germline. At the DNA level, this CDR3 is encoded by other sequences in the same sample as well. These data come from a study of blood T cell repertoires in COVID-19. Germline V gene lookup returns CDR1 SGHNT and CDR2 YYREEE (reference sequence). The CDR3 extends over 14 amino acids. Under the authors' procedure: Reference gene primer amplification gave nucleated cell count estimates. Produced via immunoSEQ multiplex PCR; TCRdb's table is partial and in-frame only. V and J calls and clone size are as listed in that table; D and trimming were resolved from the DNA. Here the sample spans 30,000 to 45,000 clones, roughly nine tenths being singletons.

The rearrangement uses TRBV5-4 and TRBJ1-6; TRBD1 is a possible D gene (6 bases). This TCR derives from a human donor in a cohort sampled during active COVID-19. The sample comprised peripheral blood. In DNA, the CDR3 is TGTGCCAGCAGTTTGGACAGATATAATTCACCCCTCCACTTT. Encoded protein: CASSLDRYNSPLHF.